A single sample is the source of the 5 T cell receptor beta chains below, sequenced in a study of a mutant IDH1 vaccine in newly diagnosed glioma. This table comes from immunoSEQ multiplex PCR, and its TCRdb copy is limited to in-frame clones, with some not included. This sample has 35,000 to 45,000 clones, with 75% found just once. Time point of the sample: week 47, end of study. All doses held 300 ug of mutant IDH1 20-mer peptide, with topical imiquimod. These TCRs are of unknown antigen specificity. This material consisted of PBMCs, taken from a glioma patient whose treatment included an IDH1 peptide vaccine. Source of these receptors: a middle-aged man with glioma.

The chain carries TRBV11-2 and TRBJ1-1, with D possibly matching TRBD1 (5 bases). Germline values: CDR1 SGHAT, CDR2 FQNNGV. CDR3 size: 11 residues. V was cut by 6 bases and J by 8 bases, with 10 bases left in between. The CDR3 region is CASRKGVEAFF. CDR3 bases: TGTGCCAGCAGAAAAGGGGTGGAAGCTTTCTTT.

The rearrangement uses TRBV11-2 and TRBJ2-7; no reliable D call. The ends were cut back, 4 bases at V and 7 bases at J, with 14 bases in the middle. The germline gives CDR1 SGHAT, CDR2 FQNNGV. The CDR3 sequence is 13 residues long. The CDR3 DNA follows: TGTGCCAGCAGCTCCCCTTCCCCCGGTGAGCAGTACGTC. This codes for CASSSPSPGEQYV.

The J gene is TRBJ2-2, the V gene TRBV9; 7 bases agree with TRBD1. V was clipped by 3 bases and J by 6 bases; unmatched bases: 11. The CDR3 spans 16 residues. Germline lookup yields CDR1 SGDLS and CDR2 YYNGEE. CDR3 DNA: TGTGCCAGCAGCGCCCGCCAGGGGACAGCCCCCGGGGAGCTGTTTTTT. It translates to CASSARQGTAPGELFF.

This sequence joins TRBV2 and TRBJ1-1; TRBD1 might be the D (6 bases). The CDR3 is 12 residues long. Trimming took 8 bases from V and 5 from J, leaving 12 bases between them. Germline CDR1 reads SNHLY; CDR2 reads FYNNEI. CDR3 DNA sequence: TGTGCCAGCGTTCAGGGGAGGACTGAAGCTTTCTTT. Amino acid sequence: CASVQGRTEAFF.

This chain connects TRBV5-4 to TRBJ2-1, with TRBD1 identical over 8 bases. Germline V gene lookup returns CDR1 SGHNT and CDR2 YYREEE (reference sequence). V trimming: 1 base; J trimming: 5 bases; junction bases outside the gene matches: 5. The CDR3 loop spans 15 amino acids. This chain's CDR3 is CASSLNQGAHNEQFF. CDR3 bases: TGTGCCAGCAGCTTGAACCAGGGGGCCCACAATGAGCAGTTCTTC.